Shown below are 17 T cell receptor beta chains from a single sample sequenced in a study of cytomegalovirus exposure and HLA in healthy donors. The PCR had 60 Vbeta and 13 Jbeta primers. This table comes from immunoSEQ multiplex PCR, and its TCRdb copy is limited to in-frame clones, with some not included. The table has about 140,000 clones, around 84% seen once. Sequenced material: PBMCs. The receptors were sampled from a man in his fifties or sixties in good health and CMV-seronegative.

CDR3 amino acids: CASSPSGRGLSYEQYF. Here the CDR3 DNA reads TGCGCCAGCAGCCCTTCCGGGAGGGGCCTCTCCTACGAGCAGTACTTC. The chain carries TRBV4-1 and TRBJ2-7; 8 nucleotides agree with TRBD2. Losses at the gene ends were 4 bases for V and 0 bases for J; bases not matched to a gene: 8. This CDR3 comprises 16 residues. Germline CDR1 and CDR2: MGHRA and YSYEKL.

The V and J genes are TRBV28 and TRBJ1-2; D is ambiguous. V lost 2 bases to trimming and J lost 7 bases, with 11 bases between them. The CDR3 loop spans 13 amino acids. Germline CDR1 reads MDHEN; CDR2 reads SYDVKM. CDR3 region: CASSLTGLGGYTF. The CDR3, as DNA: TGTGCCAGCAGTTTAACGGGGTTGGGTGGCTACACCTTC.

The chain recombines TRBV30 with TRBJ2-5, with 7 bases matching TRBD1. Germline lookup yields CDR1 GTSNPN and CDR2 SVGIG (reference sequence). V trimming: 3 bases; J trimming: 10 bases; junction bases outside the gene matches: 5. The CDR3 contains 11 residues. This CDR3 reads CAWSDRVLQYF. CDR3 nucleotide sequence: TGTGCCTGGAGCGACAGGGTCCTCCAGTACTTC.

This chain joins TRBV5-1 and TRBJ1-2; possibly TRBD1 for D (6 bases). The CDR3 consists of 13 residues. Deletions cut 3 bases from V and 2 bases from J, with 8 bases between. Germline V CDR1 and CDR2: SGHRS, YFSETQ. The CDR3 nucleotides are TGCGCCAGCAGCTACGGACAGAACTATGGCTACACCTTC. Its translation: CASSYGQNYGYTF.

V usage is TRBV19 and J usage is TRBJ2-5; no clear D. V lost 5 bases to trimming and J lost 5 bases, with 15 bases between them. Germline CDR1 and CDR2: LNHDA and SQIVND (reference sequence). The CDR3 loop spans 14 amino acids. CDR3 DNA sequence: TGTGCCAGTAGTCCCTGGAAGGAGCTGGAGACCCAGTACTTC. This sequence encodes CASSPWKELETQYF.

The V call is TRBV7-8, the J call TRBJ2-7; 7 positions match TRBD2. The CDR3 is 14 residues long. The germline CDR1 and CDR2 sequences are SGHVS and FQNEAQ. Losses at the gene ends were 5 bases for V and 5 bases for J; bases not matched to a gene: 9. The CDR3 DNA reads TGTGCCAGCAGCCTATGGGGTGGGGGGGACGAGCAGTACTTC. Its translation: CASSLWGGGDEQYF.

DNA of the CDR3: TGTGCCAGCGTTCAGCGGGGCGCAGATACGCAGTATTTT. This translates into CASVQRGADTQYF. This chain joins TRBV27 and TRBJ2-3; 7 bases are a match to TRBD2. CDR3 size: 13 residues. Germline values: CDR1 MNHEY, CDR2 SMNVEV (reference sequence). J lost 4 bases, V lost 8 bases, and 6 bases had no gene match.

The rearrangement uses TRBV5-8 and TRBJ2-6, with D possibly matching TRBD1 (5 bases). Germline lookup yields CDR1 SGHTS and CDR2 YDEGEE. The CDR3 runs to 16 residues. Trimming pared 5 bases from V and 0 bases from J, leaving 12 bases between. CDR3 DNA sequence: TGTGCCAGCAGTACTCTCCAGGGCTCTGGGGCCAACGTCCTGACTTTC. Amino acid sequence: CASSTLQGSGANVLTF.

This chain joins TRBV10-3 and TRBJ1-1; a possible D gene is TRBD1 (5 bases). Germline CDR1 is ENHRY and CDR2 is SYGVKD. The V gene lost 6 bases and the J gene lost 6 bases, with 14 bases spanning the gap. There are 13 residues in the CDR3. The CDR3 region has the DNA TGTGCCATCAGCCTTCAGGGTGGCGCTGAAGCTTTCTTT. Translation: CAISLQGGAEAFF.

The rearrangement joins TRBV7-7 to TRBJ2-5, with 7 bases lining up with TRBD2. The CDR3 runs to 13 residues. With 5 bases clipped from V and 5 bases from J, the junction kept 5 bases outside the gene matches. Germline loops: CDR1 SSHAT, CDR2 FNYEAQ (reference sequence). The chain's CDR3 is CASSPGGLETQYF. The CDR3 DNA is TGTGCCAGCAGCCCCGGGGGGTTGGAGACCCAGTACTTC.

The rearrangement links TRBV19 to TRBJ2-2; D gene uncertain. Deletions cut 4 bases from V and 1 base from J, with 7 bases between. The CDR3 spans 14 residues. Germline V CDR1 and CDR2: LNHDA, SQIVND (reference sequence). The CDR3 protein is CASSTIQNTGELFF. The CDR3 nucleotides read TGTGCCAGTAGTACGATACAGAACACCGGGGAGCTGTTTTTT.

The J gene is TRBJ2-3, the V gene TRBV7-3; D remains ambiguous. Trimming shortened V by 0 bases and J by 5 bases, and 3 bases separated the two germline ends. The germline gives CDR1 SGHTA, CDR2 FQGTGA. The CDR3 length is 12 residues. In DNA form, the CDR3 reads TGTGCCAGCAGCTTAACCGGAGATACGCAGTATTTT. Its protein is CASSLTGDTQYF.

The DNA of the CDR3 is TGTGCCAGCAGTTCCGACACTAGCGGGAGAACAGATACGCAGTATTTT. Encoded protein: CASSSDTSGRTDTQYF. The chain recombines TRBV27 with TRBJ2-3; TRBD2 aligns across 11 bases. This CDR3 comprises 16 residues. CDR1 MNHEY and CDR2 SMNVEV come from the germline V gene (reference sequence). J gave up 3 bases and V 4 bases, and 6 bases lay outside the gene matches.

The rearrangement links TRBV7-9 to TRBJ2-7; a possible D gene is TRBD2 (6 bases). V lost 3 bases and J lost 5, with 14 bases in between. The germline CDR1 and CDR2 sequences are SEHNR and FQNEAQ (reference sequence). The CDR3 loop spans 14 amino acids. The CDR3 is CASSLVGGDHEQYF. The CDR3 nucleotides read TGTGCCAGCAGCTTGGTAGGAGGGGACCACGAGCAGTACTTC.

CDR3: CASSLSRGSTDTQYF. The CDR3 DNA is TGTGCCAGCAGTTTATCACGGGGGAGCACAGATACGCAGTATTTT. V usage is TRBV27 and J usage is TRBJ2-3, with D possibly being TRBD2 (6 bases). The germline V gene encodes CDR1 MNHEY and CDR2 SMNVEV (reference sequence). Deletions cut 0 bases from V and 0 bases from J, with 7 bases between. The CDR3 runs 15 residues.

V gene TRBV5-6 combines with J gene TRBJ1-1; D not certain. Germline lookup yields CDR1 SGHDT and CDR2 YYEEEE. Trimming removed 4 bases at V and 1 base at J, with 14 bases between. This CDR3 is built from 15 residues. The CDR3 DNA follows: TGTGCCAGCAGCCCTGAATATCGGGGGAACACTGAAGCTTTCTTT. Translated, it gives CASSPEYRGNTEAFF.

V and J are TRBV19 and TRBJ2-1, with 10 bases aligning to TRBD2. Trimming cost V 5 bases and J 8 bases; bases outside gene matches: 18. The CDR3 is 18 residues long. Germline-derived CDR1 and CDR2 are LNHDA and SQIVND (reference sequence). The DNA for the CDR3 is TGTGCCAGTAGTCCCCCCCCCTCGGCTAGCGGGAGCATGGATGAGCAGTTCTTC. Its protein is CASSPPPSASGSMDEQFF.